The 19 T cell receptor beta chains given below trace back to one sample, sequenced in a study of T cell responses to AZD1222 COVID-19 vaccine. Method: immunoSEQ multiplex PCR; TCRdb's copy keeps in-frame clones and lacks some. The sample holds approximately 120,000 clones, nearly 95% seen once. Sample: peripheral blood, taken on day 0 of AZD1222 vaccination. The receptors derive from an adult in good health.

V gene TRBV20-1 combines with J gene TRBJ2-7; a possible D gene is TRBD1 (5 bases). CDR1 and CDR2 (germline): DFQATT, SNEGSKA (reference sequence). The CDR3 loop spans 14 amino acids. The ends were cut back, 3 bases at V and 2 bases at J, with 14 bases in the middle. Written as DNA, the CDR3 is TGCAGTGCTAGTAGGGGCAGGGAACCCTACGAGCAGTACTTC. Translation: CSASRGREPYEQYF.

The chain has TRBV18 and TRBJ2-1, with D tentatively TRBD1 (6 bases). This CDR3 region has 15 residues. V was trimmed by 3 bases and J by 1 base, leaving 10 bases between them. The germline V gene encodes CDR1 KGHSH and CDR2 LQKENI. CDR3 bases: TGTGCCAGCTCACCGGACAGAGGGTCCTACAATGAGCAGTTCTTC. Translated, it gives CASSPDRGSYNEQFF.

This chain links TRBV7-9 with TRBJ1-4; D gene uncertain. Germline V lookup: CDR1 SEHNR, CDR2 FQNEAQ (reference sequence). The CDR3 has 13 amino acids. With 5 bases removed from V and 10 bases from J, the gap between germline ends came to 14 bases. The CDR3 here is CASSRPEGGKLFF. As DNA, the CDR3 is TGTGCCAGCAGCCGACCCGAGGGTGGAAAACTGTTTTTT.

This clone has a single count. The chain recombines TRBV2 with TRBJ2-1, with a weak D call TRBD2 (5 bases). The V end was cut by 4 bases, the J end by 7 bases, with 17 bases between. This CDR3 is built from 15 residues. CDR1 and CDR2 (germline): SNHLY, FYNNEI. CDR3 in amino acids: CASSAREPVVNEQFF. In DNA, the CDR3 is TGTGCCAGCAGTGCCCGGGAACCCGTCGTAAATGAGCAGTTCTTC.

The chain carries TRBV9 and TRBJ2-5; maybe TRBD2 (6 bases). CDR1 and CDR2 from the germline V gene are SGDLS and YYNGEE. V was clipped by 3 bases and J by 5 bases, with 14 bases between them. This CDR3 region has 14 residues. CDR3: CASSAGTRGETQYF. The DNA of the CDR3 is TGTGCCAGCAGCGCCGGGACTCGTGGGGAGACCCAGTACTTC. Using reference TRBV9 and TRBJ2-5 for the parts outside the CDR3, the full variable domain is DSGVTQTPKHLITATGQRVTLRCSPRSGDLSVYWYQQSLDQGLQFLIQYYNGEERAKGNILERFSAQQFPDLHSELNLSSLELGDSALYFCASSAGTRGETQYFGPGTRLLVL.

The CDR3 here is CASSIWAGELFF. The DNA of the CDR3 is TGTGCCAGTAGTATATGGGCCGGGGAGCTGTTTTTT. The chain uses TRBV19 and TRBJ2-2, with D hard to call. The CDR3 runs to 12 residues. Germline CDR1 reads LNHDA; CDR2 reads SQIVND (reference sequence). Trimming left V 2 bases short and J 6 bases short, with 4 bases between.

The chain links TRBV7-9 to TRBJ1-6, with D possibly TRBD1 on 5 matching bases. The germline CDR1 and CDR2 sequences are SEHNR and FQNEAQ (reference sequence). V was cut by 5 bases and J by 14 bases, with 19 bases left in between. This CDR3 region has 14 residues. CDR3 sequence: CASSPLLGGLALHF. The CDR3 DNA follows: TGTGCCAGCAGCCCACTACTTGGGGGTCTAGCCCTCCACTTT. Full variable domain (missing parts from reference TRBV7-9 and TRBJ1-6): DTGVSQNPRHKITKRGQNVTFRCDPISEHNRLYWYRQTLGQGPEFLTYFQNEAQLEKSRLLSDRFSAERPKGSFSTLEIQRTEQGDSAMYLCASSPLLGGLALHFGNGTRLTVT.

The gene calls are TRBV19 and TRBJ2-3, with D perhaps given as TRBD1 or TRBD2 (5 bases each). From germline, CDR1 is LNHDA and CDR2 SQIVND (reference sequence). The CDR3 covers 14 residues. V was cut by 0 bases and J by 6 bases, with 10 bases left in between. The CDR3 here is CASSIEGVADTQYF. CDR3 coding DNA: TGTGCCAGTAGTATAGAAGGGGTAGCGGATACGCAGTATTTT.

The J gene is TRBJ2-1, the V gene TRBV25-1; D gene ambiguous. V was trimmed by 0 bases and J by 6 bases, leaving 6 bases between them. The CDR3 has 13 amino acids. Germline V lookup: CDR1 MGHDK, CDR2 SYGVNS. DNA of the CDR3: TGTGCCAGCAGTGAATACCGGCTCAATGAGCAGTTCTTC. Translated: CASSEYRLNEQFF.

This clone was counted once. The rearrangement joins TRBV7-9 to TRBJ1-6, with D possibly TRBD1 on 6 matching bases. The CDR3 loop spans 12 amino acids. Germline CDR1 reads SEHNR; CDR2 reads FQNEAQ (reference sequence). Trimming took off 1 base at V and 11 bases at J, with 6 bases between the two ends. Here the CDR3 reads CASSLGGPPLHF. The DNA for the CDR3 is TGTGCCAGCAGCTTAGGGGGGCCACCCCTCCACTTT.

The chain couples TRBV10-3 to TRBJ1-1; TRBD1 agrees at 9 bases. V lost 6 bases, J lost 10 bases, and 12 bases stayed unmatched. The CDR3 is 14 amino acids. CDR1 is ENHRY, CDR2 SYGVKD, per germline. DNA for the CDR3: TGTGCCATCAGCAGGACAGGGGATTTTTTAGCAGCTTTCTTT. As protein: CAISRTGDFLAAFF.

The count of this clone is one. This chain joins TRBV4-2 and TRBJ2-5, with 8 bases lining up with TRBD2. The V gene's germline CDR1 is LGHNA and CDR2 YNFKEQ. With 0 bases clipped from V and 4 bases from J, the junction kept 7 bases outside the gene matches. This CDR3 contains 16 residues. The CDR3 is CASSQDTGGVRETQYF. In nucleotides, the CDR3 is TGTGCCAGCAGCCAAGATACCGGGGGGGTTAGAGAGACCCAGTACTTC.

The chain has TRBV5-1 and TRBJ1-6, with 10 positions matching TRBD1. The V gene end was trimmed by 0 bases and the J gene end by 5 bases; junction bases not matched to a gene: 14. The CDR3 consists of 20 residues. From germline, CDR1 is SGHRS and CDR2 YFSETQ. The CDR3: CASSLEGDRGVWGDNSPLHF. The CDR3 DNA is TGCGCCAGCAGCTTGGAAGGGGACAGGGGTGTTTGGGGGGATAATTCACCCCTCCACTTT.

This chain connects TRBV19 to TRBJ1-2, with D possibly being TRBD1 (5 bases). This CDR3 has 14 amino acids. Trimming pared 3 bases from V and 3 bases from J, leaving 11 bases between. CDR1 is LNHDA, CDR2 SQIVND, per germline (reference sequence). The CDR3 sequence: CASSIAGGYYGYTF. Here the CDR3 DNA reads TGTGCCAGTAGTATCGCTGGGGGGTACTATGGCTACACCTTC.

The rearrangement links TRBV5-1 to TRBJ1-6, with 7 bases matching TRBD1. The length of the CDR3 is 13 residues. The V segment lost 0 bases and the J segment 13 bases; nucleotides outside the gene matches: 4. CDR1 SGHRS and CDR2 YFSETQ come from the germline V gene. The CDR3 here is CASSLEEGAPLHF. Here the CDR3 DNA reads TGCGCCAGCAGCTTGGAGGAGGGGGCCCCCCTCCACTTT. The variable domain in full, completed from reference TRBV5-1 and TRBJ1-6, reads KAGVTQTPRYLIKTRGQQVTLSCSPISGHRSVSWYQQTPGQGLQFLFEYFSETQRNKGNFPGRFSGRQFSNSRSEMNVSTLELGDSALYLCASSLEEGAPLHFGNGTRLTVT.

J is TRBJ1-2 and V is TRBV27; D not resolved. Germline loops: CDR1 MNHEY, CDR2 SMNVEV (reference sequence). This CDR3 comprises 16 residues. Trimming cost V 2 bases and J 8 bases, with 21 bases left between them. DNA for the CDR3: TGTGCCAGCAGTTTAAATTTTGGGCCCCAAAGATCGGGCTACACCTTC. It is translated as CASSLNFGPQRSGYTF.

The genes are TRBV7-2 and TRBJ1-2; D may be TRBD1 (6 bases). The V gene lost 0 bases and the J gene lost 5 bases, with 10 bases spanning the gap. Germline V CDR1 and CDR2: SGHTA, FQGNSA. The CDR3 loop spans 14 amino acids. The DNA of the CDR3 is TGTGCCAGCAGCTTAGCATCAGGGGCGTATGGCTACACCTTC. This gives the protein CASSLASGAYGYTF.

This clone is a singleton in its sample. J is TRBJ2-5 and V is TRBV5-1; maybe TRBD1 (6 bases). Germline values: CDR1 SGHRS, CDR2 YFSETQ. Trimming removed 4 bases from V and 4 bases from J, with 17 bases in between. This CDR3 is built from 15 residues. The CDR3 nucleotides are TGCGCCAGCAGCATAGGGACAACCCAGGCAGAGACCCAGTACTTC. Encoded protein: CASSIGTTQAETQYF.

The chain carries TRBV5-1 and TRBJ1-2; 8 bases agree with TRBD1. The germline V gene has CDR1 SGHRS and CDR2 YFSETQ. CDR3 length: 14 residues. J lost 4 bases, V lost 7 bases, and 9 bases had no gene match. CDR3 DNA: TGCGCCAGCTACGACAGGGGATCGGGCTATGGCTACACCTTC. Protein product: CASYDRGSGYGYTF.